Listed below are T cell receptor beta chains from one sample, sequenced in a study of T cells in Graves' hyperthyroidism and ophthalmopathy. One entry per CDR3 protein results from TCRdb running MiXCR on the multiplex PCR reads. Among about 840,000 distinct CDR3 sequences, 38% were seen once, and the ten largest hold around 9.3%. The sequenced sample consisted of blood. The receptors here all came from a man younger than 35 with Graves' hyperthyroidism. Each CDR3 is given with its conserved first and last residue. A D gene is named only where the DNA matches it firmly. For some rows the clone size is stated as once, few or many, or as a class when expanded; others skip it.

v_gene	d_gene	abundance	j_gene	CDR3aa	CDR3nt
TRBV20-1	.	.	TRBJ1-1	CSARFPGSTEAFF	TGCAGTGCTAGATTTCCGGGGTCAACTGAAGCTTTCTTT
TRBV7-2	TRBD1	many	TRBJ2-2	CASTRDRVDTGELFF	TGTGCCAGCACCCGGGACAGGGTCGACACCGGGGAGCTGTTTTTT
TRBV7-9	TRBD1	many	TRBJ1-2	CASSRSGTGNGYTF	TGTGCCAGCAGCCGATCCGGGACAGGGAACGGCTACACCTTC
TRBV20-1	.	many	TRBJ1-5	CSASLTGESNQPQHF	TGCAGTGCTAGTTTAACGGGGGAATCCAATCAGCCCCAGCATTTT
TRBV10-3	TRBD2	many	TRBJ2-2	CAIKASGSSNTGELFF	TGTGCCATCAAGGCTAGCGGGTCCTCGAACACCGGGGAGCTGTTTTTT
TRBV12-3/TRBV12-4	.	.	TRBJ1-1	CASSLAGQRKAFF	TGTGCCAGCAGTTTAGCCGGTCAAAGGAAAGCTTTCTTT
TRBV7-2	.	.	TRBJ1-1	CASSPWTDLATEAFF	TGTGCCAGCAGCCCCTGGACAGACTTAGCCACTGAAGCTTTCTTT
TRBV19	.	few	TRBJ1-5	CASSIVYRESYQPQHF	TGTGCCAGTAGTATAGTATACAGGGAGAGCTATCAGCCCCAGCATTTT
TRBV19	TRBD1	many	TRBJ2-7	CASSIRDRGHEQYF	TGTGCCAGTAGTATAAGGGACAGGGGGCACGAGCAGTACTTC
TRBV5-4	.	few	TRBJ2-7	CASSLVGRAGEQYF	TGTGCCAGCAGCTTGGTGGGCAGGGCCGGCGAGCAGTACTTC
TRBV29-1	.	few	TRBJ2-2	CSAEGALSGELFF	TGCAGCGCCGAAGGCGCTCTATCCGGGGAGCTGTTTTTT
TRBV28	.	few	TRBJ1-2	CASVSAYGYTF	TGTGCCAGCGTATCAGCCTATGGCTACACCTTC
TRBV6-5	.	.	TRBJ1-2	CASSYSDRGNGYTF	TGTGCCAGCAGTTACTCAGACAGAGGGAACGGCTACACCTTC
TRBV19	.	.	TRBJ2-7	CASSMRSSGGYEQYF	TGTGCCAGTAGTATGCGTTCCTCTGGGGGCTACGAGCAGTACTTC
TRBV10-2	TRBD2	.	TRBJ2-2	CASSEYSGRAGGELFF	TGCGCCAGCAGTGAGTACAGCGGGAGGGCCGGCGGGGAGCTGTTTTTT
TRBV19	TRBD2	.	TRBJ2-7	CASSWASGTYEQYF	TGTGCCAGTAGTTGGGCTAGCGGCACCTACGAGCAGTACTTC
TRBV7-2	TRBD1	.	TRBJ1-3	CASSTWTGGNTIYF	TGTGCCAGCAGCACCTGGACAGGGGGAAACACCATATATTTT
TRBV6-5	.	.	TRBJ1-1	CASSYSWVGQEAFF	TGTGCCAGCAGTTACTCATGGGTCGGACAGGAAGCTTTCTTT
TRBV9	.	.	TRBJ2-7	CASSVDGVGPYEQYF	TGTGCCAGCAGCGTAGATGGCGTCGGCCCCTACGAGCAGTACTTC
TRBV28	TRBD1	.	TRBJ1-3	CASSFAVGQGASGNTIYF	TGTGCCAGCAGTTTTGCCGTCGGACAGGGGGCGAGTGGAAACACCATATATTTT
TRBV7-9	.	.	TRBJ2-7	CASSPPGGSSYEQYF	TGTGCCAGCAGCCCCCCCGGGGGTTCGTCCTACGAGCAGTACTTC
TRBV11-2	.	.	TRBJ1-2	CASSTSEGSGYTF	TGTGCCAGCAGCACCTCGGAGGGGAGTGGCTACACCTTC
TRBV6-5	.	.	TRBJ1-6	CASSYSGQNPYSPLHF	TGTGCCAGCAGTTACTCGGGTCAGAACCCCTATTCACCCCTCCACTTT
TRBV9	TRBD2	.	TRBJ2-2	CASSVPGGSNTGELFF	TGTGCCAGCAGCGTCCCGGGAGGCTCAAACACCGGGGAGCTGTTTTTT
TRBV5-6	.	few	TRBJ2-6	CASSRRGANVLTF	TGTGCCAGCAGCCGTCGGGGGGCCAACGTCCTGACTTTC
TRBV6-5	TRBD1	.	TRBJ2-7	CASSSSPGTAYEQYF	TGTGCCAGCAGTTCGTCCCCCGGGACAGCCTACGAGCAGTACTTC
TRBV7-3	.	few	TRBJ2-7	CASSPESGTGAYEQYF	TGTGCCAGCAGCCCTGAGAGCGGTACCGGGGCGTACGAGCAGTACTTC
TRBV7-9	.	.	TRBJ2-5	CASSKGGGRETQYF	TGCGCCAGCAGCAAAGGGGGGGGGCGGGAGACCCAGTACTTC
TRBV5-1	.	.	TRBJ2-5	CASSLFGVGETQYF	TGCGCCAGCAGCCTCTTTGGAGTCGGAGAGACCCAGTACTTC
TRBV29-1	.	many	TRBJ2-7	CSVRLASSYEQYF	TGCAGCGTTCGGTTAGCTAGCTCCTACGAGCAGTACTTC
TRBV5-8	.	.	TRBJ1-5	CASSGGQGSNQPQHF	TGTGCCAGCAGCGGCGGGCAGGGTAGCAATCAGCCCCAGCATTTT
TRBV19	TRBD1	many	TRBJ1-1	CASQISGGTEAFF	TGTGCCAGCCAAATCTCAGGGGGGACTGAAGCTTTCTTT
TRBV7-9	TRBD1	.	TRBJ2-2	CASSARGAGGAGELFF	TGTGCCAGCAGCGCCCGCGGAGCAGGGGGCGCCGGGGAGCTGTTTTTT
TRBV9	TRBD1	many	TRBJ1-1	CASTSGGREDTEAFF	TGTGCCAGCACCTCAGGGGGCAGGGAGGACACTGAAGCTTTCTTT
TRBV10-3	TRBD2	few	TRBJ2-7	CAIRRNSGASYEQYF	TGTGCCATCAGGAGAAATAGCGGGGCCTCCTACGAGCAGTACTTC
TRBV20-1	.	many	TRBJ1-5	CSAREVYSNQPQHF	TGCAGTGCTAGAGAAGTTTATAGCAATCAGCCCCAGCATTTT
TRBV5-6	TRBD1	.	TRBJ1-4	CASSFMSTGEDDEKLFF	TGTGCCAGCAGCTTTATGTCGACAGGGGAGGATGATGAAAAACTGTTTTTT
TRBV25-1	.	many	TRBJ1-2	CASSASGSDYGYTF	TGTGCCAGCAGTGCGTCAGGGAGTGACTATGGCTACACCTTC
TRBV7-2	.	.	TRBJ1-1	CASSAPDGRGAFRAYAEAFF	TGTGCCAGCAGCGCTCCGGACGGTAGGGGGGCTTTTCGGGCGTACGCTGAAGCTTTCTTT
TRBV5-6	.	.	TRBJ1-6	CASSLQGPRAPLHF	TGTGCCAGCAGCTTACAAGGGCCTCGGGCACCCCTCCACTTT
TRBV15	.	.	TRBJ2-7	CATSHRGGQGRNQQYF	TGTGCCACCAGCCACCGGGGGGGACAGGGTCGCAACCAGCAGTACTTC
TRBV2	.	many	TRBJ1-2	CASSGPGTGYTF	TGTGCCAGCAGTGGACCGGGGACTGGCTACACCTTC
TRBV6-6	.	.	TRBJ1-3	CASSYSGGGYTIYF	TGTGCCAGCAGTTACTCAGGGGGAGGGTACACCATATATTTT
TRBV29-1	TRBD1	.	TRBJ1-2	CSVVGQGASYTF	TGCAGCGTTGTGGGACAGGGGGCAAGCTACACCTTC
TRBV7-9	.	few	TRBJ2-7	CASSSGTHSGVQYF	TGTGCCAGCAGCTCCGGGACACACTCGGGGGTGCAGTACTTC
TRBV6-6	TRBD2	once	TRBJ2-7	CASKRLAGDQEQYF	TGTGCCAGCAAACGACTAGCGGGAGATCAAGAGCAGTACTTC
TRBV24-1	TRBD1	many	TRBJ2-7	CATSGTGAEEQYF	TGTGCCACCAGTGGGACAGGGGCGGAAGAGCAGTACTTC
TRBV20-1	.	many	TRBJ1-2	CSASTDTGGYTF	TGCAGTGCTAGTACCGACACGGGGGGCTACACCTTC
TRBV7-9	.	.	TRBJ1-2	CASSTPPAGGYTF	TGTGCCAGCAGCACCCCACCGGCGGGGGGCTACACCTTC
TRBV7-2	.	.	TRBJ1-4	CASSFSGWAEKLFF	TGTGCCAGCAGCTTCTCAGGGTGGGCTGAAAAACTGTTTTTT
TRBV6-5	TRBD1	.	TRBJ1-6	CASRPTTGPDSPLHF	TGTGCCAGCAGACCCACGACAGGGCCAGATTCACCCCTCCACTTT
TRBV20-1	.	few	TRBJ2-7	CSARSGGDPHEQYF	TGCAGTGCTAGATCCGGCGGGGATCCCCACGAGCAGTACTTC
TRBV7-3	.	.	TRBJ2-7	CASSRLQGGEQYF	TGTGCCAGCAGTCGGTTACAGGGAGGTGAGCAGTACTTC
TRBV7-2	TRBD1	.	TRBJ2-5	CASSLTTGETQYF	TGTGCCAGCAGCTTAACGACAGGGGAGACCCAGTACTTC
TRBV9	.	.	TRBJ2-6	CASSLDSRSGANVLTF	TGTGCCAGCAGCTTGGACAGTCGCTCTGGGGCCAACGTCCTGACTTTC